This is a list of T cell receptor beta chains from one sample in a study of shared clonotypes between healthy human individuals. The table came from immunoSEQ multiplex PCR; TCRdb's copy has only in-frame clones and leaves some out. The data contain roughly 2.5 million clones, around 90% of them singletons. Specimen: naive CD4+ T cells sorted from blood. The receptors originated from a man between 18 and 29 years old in good health. Each CDR3 is given with its conserved first and last residue. D genes are given only for firm matches. Clone size, where shown, is once, few, many, or a class for clones that have expanded.

V gene: TRBV7-2
clone size: .
D gene: TRBD1
J gene: TRBJ2-1
CDR3 protein: CASSPGQGVGWNEQFF
CDR3 DNA: TGTGCCAGCAGTCCCGGACAGGGGGTAGGGTGGAATGAGCAGTTCTTC

V gene: TRBV6-6
clone size: .
D gene: TRBD2
J gene: TRBJ2-3
CDR3 protein: CASSYGGGYTDTQYF
CDR3 DNA: TGTGCCAGCAGTTACGGCGGGGGGTACACAGATACGCAGTATTTT

V gene: TRBV7-9
clone size: .
D gene: TRBD2
J gene: TRBJ2-1
CDR3 protein: CASSLGGRVNEQFF
CDR3 DNA: TGTGCCAGCAGCTTAGGCGGGAGAGTCAATGAGCAGTTCTTC

V gene: TRBV19
clone size: .
D gene: .
J gene: TRBJ2-1
CDR3 protein: CASSIPGSVHYNEQFF
CDR3 DNA: TGTGCCAGTAGTATCCCGGGCAGCGTACACTACAATGAGCAGTTCTTC

V gene: TRBV12-1
clone size: .
D gene: .
J gene: TRBJ2-5
CDR3 protein: CASTRRSGRGTQYF
CDR3 DNA: TGTGCCAGCACCCGCCGGAGCGGTCGAGGGACCCAGTACTTC

V gene: TRBV28
clone size: .
D gene: TRBD2
J gene: TRBJ2-7
CDR3 protein: CASSLPRTSGYEQYF
CDR3 DNA: TGTGCCAGCAGTTTACCGAGGACTAGCGGCTACGAGCAGTACTTC

V gene: TRBV7-9
clone size: .
D gene: .
J gene: TRBJ2-3
CDR3 protein: CASSLGELVLSTDTQYF
CDR3 DNA: TGTGCCAGCAGCTTAGGCGAGCTAGTCCTTAGCACAGATACGCAGTATTTT

V gene: TRBV6-5
clone size: .
D gene: TRBD1
J gene: TRBJ2-5
CDR3 protein: CASSYWDRQETQYF
CDR3 DNA: TGTGCCAGCAGTTACTGGGACAGACAAGAGACCCAGTACTTC

V gene: TRBV6-1
clone size: .
D gene: .
J gene: TRBJ1-5
CDR3 protein: CASSLQGPGQPQHF
CDR3 DNA: TGTGCCAGCAGTTTGCAGGGCCCGGGGCAGCCCCAGCATTTT

V gene: TRBV6-1
clone size: .
D gene: TRBD1
J gene: TRBJ1-4
CDR3 protein: CASSEQGDWNEKLFF
CDR3 DNA: TGTGCCAGCAGTGAACAGGGGGATTGGAATGAAAAACTGTTTTTT

V gene: TRBV6-1
clone size: .
D gene: TRBD1
J gene: TRBJ2-1
CDR3 protein: CASSTGAYNEQFF
CDR3 DNA: TGTGCCAGCAGTACAGGGGCCTACAATGAGCAGTTCTTC

V gene: TRBV7-9
clone size: .
D gene: TRBD1
J gene: TRBJ2-3
CDR3 protein: CASSSDRGTDTQYF
CDR3 DNA: TGTGCCAGCAGCTCCGACAGGGGCACAGATACGCAGTATTTT

V gene: TRBV11-3
clone size: .
D gene: .
J gene: TRBJ2-2
CDR3 protein: CASSFEAGNTGELFF
CDR3 DNA: TGTGCCAGCAGCTTTGAGGCGGGGAACACCGGGGAGCTGTTTTTT

V gene: TRBV19
clone size: .
D gene: .
J gene: TRBJ1-5
CDR3 protein: CASSKGPGRDQPQHF
CDR3 DNA: TGTGCCAGTAGTAAGGGCCCGGGTCGCGATCAGCCCCAGCATTTT

V gene: TRBV7-6
clone size: .
D gene: .
J gene: TRBJ2-5
CDR3 protein: CASSLASKETQYF
CDR3 DNA: TGTGCCAGCAGCTTAGCCTCAAAGGAGACCCAGTACTTC

V gene: TRBV11-2
clone size: .
D gene: .
J gene: TRBJ2-5
CDR3 protein: CASSLGQGSSETQYF
CDR3 DNA: TGTGCCAGCAGTCTTGGGCAGGGCAGCTCAGAGACCCAGTACTTC

V gene: TRBV7-2
clone size: .
D gene: .
J gene: TRBJ1-2
CDR3 protein: CASSGGGRFGYTF
CDR3 DNA: TGTGCCAGCAGCGGCGGCGGGCGTTTTGGCTACACCTTC

V gene: TRBV7-9
clone size: .
D gene: .
J gene: TRBJ1-4
CDR3 protein: CASSLEVGPKLFF
CDR3 DNA: TGTGCCAGCAGCTTAGAGGTGGGACCAAAACTGTTTTTT

V gene: TRBV7-9
clone size: .
D gene: .
J gene: TRBJ2-1
CDR3 protein: CASSPMGGGSDHSYNEQFF
CDR3 DNA: TGTGCCAGCAGCCCCATGGGAGGAGGTAGCGACCACTCCTACAATGAGCAGTTCTTC

V gene: TRBV5-4
clone size: once
D gene: .
J gene: TRBJ1-1
CDR3 protein: CASSLLDSLEAFF
CDR3 DNA: TGTGCCAGCAGCTTGCTAGACAGCCTTGAAGCTTTCTTT

V gene: TRBV28
clone size: .
D gene: TRBD1
J gene: TRBJ2-2
CDR3 protein: CASRRQGLANTGELFF
CDR3 DNA: TGTGCCAGCAGGCGACAGGGCCTGGCGAACACCGGGGAGCTGTTTTTT

V gene: TRBV7-2
clone size: .
D gene: TRBD2
J gene: TRBJ2-1
CDR3 protein: CASSLSGGGYNEQFF
CDR3 DNA: TGTGCCAGCAGCCTGTCGGGGGGAGGCTACAATGAGCAGTTCTTC

V gene: TRBV30
clone size: .
D gene: .
J gene: TRBJ1-1
CDR3 protein: CAWTKGLKTEAFF
CDR3 DNA: TGTGCCTGGACTAAGGGGTTAAAAACTGAAGCTTTCTTT

V gene: TRBV18
clone size: .
D gene: .
J gene: TRBJ1-4
CDR3 protein: CASSRQGSTNEKLFF
CDR3 DNA: TGTGCCAGCTCACGGCAGGGTTCAACTAATGAAAAACTGTTTTTT

V gene: TRBV30
clone size: .
D gene: .
J gene: TRBJ1-5
CDR3 protein: CAWSVAGRNSNQPQHF
CDR3 DNA: TGTGCCTGGAGTGTAGCGGGGAGGAATAGCAATCAGCCCCAGCATTTT

V gene: TRBV5-5
clone size: .
D gene: TRBD2
J gene: TRBJ2-7
CDR3 protein: CASSTGLAGVDEQYF
CDR3 DNA: TGTGCCAGCAGCACAGGACTAGCGGGAGTTGACGAGCAGTACTTC

V gene: TRBV28
clone size: .
D gene: .
J gene: TRBJ1-2
CDR3 protein: CATTGPNYGYTF
CDR3 DNA: TGTGCTACGACGGGACCTAACTATGGCTACACCTTC

V gene: TRBV11-2
clone size: .
D gene: TRBD1
J gene: TRBJ2-2
CDR3 protein: CASRHTGANTGELFF
CDR3 DNA: TGTGCCAGCAGGCATACAGGGGCGAACACCGGGGAGCTGTTTTTT

V gene: TRBV19
clone size: .
D gene: .
J gene: TRBJ2-7
CDR3 protein: CASSPLRGAKEEQYF
CDR3 DNA: TGTGCCAGTAGTCCACTCCGAGGGGCAAAAGAAGAGCAGTACTTC

V gene: TRBV25-1
clone size: .
D gene: TRBD1
J gene: TRBJ1-5
CDR3 protein: CASSGAGGGQPQHF
CDR3 DNA: TGTGCCAGCAGTGGGGCAGGGGGCGGCCAGCCCCAGCATTTT

V gene: TRBV11-2
clone size: .
D gene: .
J gene: TRBJ1-6
CDR3 protein: CASSLLGAASNSPLHF
CDR3 DNA: TGTGCCAGCAGCTTGTTGGGGGCCGCTTCTAATTCACCCCTCCACTTT

V gene: TRBV6-6
clone size: once
D gene: .
J gene: TRBJ1-6
CDR3 protein: CASSPAPPNSPLHF
CDR3 DNA: TGTGCCAGCAGTCCGGCGCCACCTAATTCACCCCTCCACTTT

V gene: TRBV10-3
clone size: .
D gene: .
J gene: TRBJ2-1
CDR3 protein: CAISRAGLDYNEQFF
CDR3 DNA: TGTGCCATCAGCCGCGCGGGACTCGACTACAATGAGCAGTTCTTC

V gene: TRBV11-1
clone size: .
D gene: .
J gene: TRBJ2-7
CDR3 protein: CASSFREDPHGQHEQYF
CDR3 DNA: TGTGCCAGCAGCTTCAGGGAGGACCCCCACGGGCAGCACGAGCAGTACTTC

V gene: TRBV4-3
clone size: .
D gene: TRBD1
J gene: TRBJ2-2
CDR3 protein: CASSQVWTGGNGELFF
CDR3 DNA: TGCGCCAGCAGCCAAGTTTGGACAGGGGGCAACGGGGAGCTGTTTTTT

V gene: TRBV27
clone size: .
D gene: .
J gene: TRBJ1-6
CDR3 protein: CASSLVGGYNSPLHF
CDR3 DNA: TGTGCCAGCAGTTTGGTTGGAGGGTATAATTCACCCCTCCACTTT

V gene: TRBV9
clone size: .
D gene: .
J gene: TRBJ1-3
CDR3 protein: CASSVLGSSGNTIYF
CDR3 DNA: TGTGCCAGCAGCGTTCTCGGGAGCTCTGGAAACACCATATATTTT

V gene: TRBV30
clone size: .
D gene: .
J gene: TRBJ2-1
CDR3 protein: CAWSTVSNREQFF
CDR3 DNA: TGTGCCTGGAGTACCGTTTCAAACCGTGAGCAGTTCTTC

V gene: TRBV28
clone size: .
D gene: TRBD1
J gene: TRBJ2-1
CDR3 protein: CASTPDRGQGVNEQFF
CDR3 DNA: TGTGCCAGCACCCCCGACCGAGGACAGGGTGTCAATGAGCAGTTCTTC

V gene: TRBV4-1
clone size: .
D gene: TRBD1
J gene: TRBJ1-2
CDR3 protein: CASSQVIGTGSSNYGYTF
CDR3 DNA: TGCGCCAGCAGCCAAGTTATTGGGACAGGGTCTTCTAACTATGGCTACACCTTC

V gene: TRBV27
clone size: once
D gene: .
J gene: TRBJ2-1
CDR3 protein: CASSPTGSDTYNEQFF
CDR3 DNA: TGTGCCAGCAGCCCGACCGGTAGCGACACCTACAATGAGCAGTTCTTC

V gene: TRBV30
clone size: .
D gene: TRBD1
J gene: TRBJ1-1
CDR3 protein: CAWEQGKGTEAFF
CDR3 DNA: TGTGCCTGGGAACAGGGGAAGGGGACTGAAGCTTTCTTT

V gene: TRBV29-1
clone size: .
D gene: .
J gene: TRBJ2-7
CDR3 protein: CSVDSPRGSTYEQYF
CDR3 DNA: TGCAGCGTCGATTCCCCGAGGGGATCGACCTACGAGCAGTACTTC

V gene: TRBV9
clone size: .
D gene: TRBD1
J gene: TRBJ1-1
CDR3 protein: CASSGGTVNTEAFF
CDR3 DNA: TGTGCCAGCAGCGGAGGGACAGTGAACACTGAAGCTTTCTTT

V gene: TRBV5-5
clone size: .
D gene: .
J gene: TRBJ2-1
CDR3 protein: CASSLWALNEQFF
CDR3 DNA: TGTGCCAGCAGCTTGTGGGCCCTCAATGAGCAGTTCTTC

V gene: TRBV19
clone size: .
D gene: TRBD1
J gene: TRBJ1-4
CDR3 protein: CASSIGTATNEKLFF
CDR3 DNA: TGTGCCAGTAGTATCGGGACAGCAACTAATGAAAAACTGTTTTTT

V gene: TRBV4-1
clone size: .
D gene: TRBD1
J gene: TRBJ2-7
CDR3 protein: CASSQDWGTVPYEQYF
CDR3 DNA: TGCGCCAGCAGCCAAGATTGGGGGACAGTGCCCTACGAGCAGTACTTC

V gene: TRBV2
clone size: .
D gene: TRBD1
J gene: TRBJ1-1
CDR3 protein: CASSLDRGTEAFF
CDR3 DNA: TGTGCCAGCAGCCTAGACAGGGGCACTGAAGCTTTCTTT

V gene: TRBV19
clone size: few
D gene: .
J gene: TRBJ1-6
CDR3 protein: CASSLSRAGLGSPLHF
CDR3 DNA: TGTGCCAGTAGTCTCTCCCGGGCAGGTCTCGGATCACCCCTCCACTTT

V gene: TRBV2
clone size: .
D gene: .
J gene: TRBJ2-3
CDR3 protein: CASSGDSRTDTQYF
CDR3 DNA: TGTGCCAGCAGTGGGGACTCACGCACAGATACGCAGTATTTT

V gene: TRBV6-5
clone size: .
D gene: .
J gene: TRBJ1-3
CDR3 protein: CASSYLGSSGNTIYF
CDR3 DNA: TGTGCCAGCAGTTACCTTGGCAGCTCTGGAAACACCATATATTTT

V gene: TRBV6-6
clone size: .
D gene: .
J gene: TRBJ2-2
CDR3 protein: CASSRKETEPLFF
CDR3 DNA: TGTGCCAGCAGTCGTAAAGAGACCGAGCCCCTGTTTTTT

V gene: TRBV5-6
clone size: .
D gene: TRBD2
J gene: TRBJ2-3
CDR3 protein: CASSTSAGGTDTQYF
CDR3 DNA: TGTGCCAGCAGCACCTCAGCGGGAGGGACAGATACGCAGTATTTT

V gene: TRBV4-1
clone size: .
D gene: TRBD1
J gene: TRBJ2-7
CDR3 protein: CASSQSDRTYEQYF
CDR3 DNA: TGCGCCAGCAGCCAATCGGACAGGACCTACGAGCAGTACTTC